Each of the 17 T cell receptor beta chains below was sequenced from the same sample in a study of T cell responses to AZD1222 COVID-19 vaccine. Clones were read by immunoSEQ multiplex PCR, and TCRdb kept only the in-frame ones, dropping some. The sample includes some 150,000 clones, less than 90% of them seen just once. Source: peripheral blood, taken on day 0 of AZD1222 vaccination. The receptors derive from an adult in good health.

The V call is TRBV6-5, the J call TRBJ2-5, with a tentative D call TRBD1 (6 bases). CDR1 is MNHEY and CDR2 is SVGAGI in the germline V gene. The CDR3 contains 13 residues. Deletions cut 6 bases from V and 3 bases from J, with 11 bases between. The CDR3 loop reads CASRLQGEETQYF. CDR3 nucleotide sequence: TGTGCCAGCAGACTACAGGGCGAAGAGACCCAGTACTTC.

This chain joins TRBV6-1 and TRBJ2-7; no clear D gene. Trimming took off 7 bases at V and 0 bases at J, with 7 bases between the two ends. From germline, CDR1 is MNHNS and CDR2 SASEGT. This CDR3 contains 12 residues. CDR3 DNA: TGTGCCAGCACCCGGCCCTCCTACGAGCAGTACTTC. Translation gives CASTRPSYEQYF.

The genes are TRBV2 and TRBJ2-6, with D possibly being TRBD1 (6 bases). Germline V gene sequence: CDR1 SNHLY, CDR2 FYNNEI. V lost 7 bases and J 0 bases, leaving 7 bases between the germline ends. The CDR3 has 14 residues. CDR3 sequence (DNA): TGTGCCAGCAAGGGGGACTCTGGGGCCAACGTCCTGACTTTC. This sequence encodes CASKGDSGANVLTF.

The rearrangement joins TRBV30 to TRBJ2-7, with TRBD2 as a possible D gene (6 bases). The germline V gene has CDR1 GTSNPN and CDR2 SVGIG (reference sequence). The CDR3 is made up of 14 amino acids. V lost 0 bases, J lost 9 bases, and 18 bases lay in between. CDR3 sequence (DNA): TGTGCCTGGAGTGTACCAGGAGGGCCGGCTGCGCAGTACTTC. Protein product: CAWSVPGGPAAQYF. The whole variable domain, filled in from reference TRBV30 and TRBJ2-7, reads SQTIHQWPATLVQPVGSPLSLECTVEGTSNPNLYWYRQAAGRGLQLLFYSVGIGQISSEVPQNLSASRPQDRQFILSSKKLLLSDSGFYLCAWSVPGGPAAQYFGPGTRLTVT.

The chain couples TRBV10-3 to TRBJ1-4, with D unresolved. The CDR3 runs to 13 residues. Germline V lookup: CDR1 ENHRY, CDR2 SYGVKD. Trimming stripped 7 bases from V and 2 bases from J, with 8 bases between. Here the CDR3 DNA reads TGTGCCATCAAGGCTGGCACTAATGAAAAACTGTTTTTT. Its translation is CAIKAGTNEKLFF.

CDR3: CASSLDPSPEQYV. As DNA, the CDR3 is TGTGCCAGCAGCTTAGATCCTAGCCCCGAGCAGTACGTC. This rearrangement joins TRBV11-3 to TRBJ2-7; tentative D call: TRBD2 (5 bases). Trimming removed 0 bases from V and 6 bases from J, with 9 bases in between. Germline V gene data show CDR1 as SGHNT and CDR2 as YENEEA. The CDR3 loop spans 13 amino acids.

The chain uses TRBV6-5 and TRBJ2-1; TRBD1 is a possible D gene (5 bases). V was shortened by 5 bases and J by 7 bases, with 9 bases between the two germline ends. This CDR3 spans 12 amino acids. CDR1 MNHEY and CDR2 SVGAGI come from the germline V gene. CDR3 sequence (DNA): TGTGCCAGCAGTCGAAGGGGAAATGAGCAGTTCTTC. This gives the protein CASSRRGNEQFF.

This clone was counted a single time. The chain is built from TRBV5-5 and TRBJ1-3, with D maybe TRBD1 (5 bases). With 2 bases removed from V and 4 bases from J, the gap between germline ends came to 13 bases. CDR3 length: 15 residues. Germline V lookup: CDR1 SGHKS, CDR2 YYEKEE (reference sequence). This chain's CDR3 is CASSLSQGLGNTIYF. The CDR3 DNA is TGTGCCAGCAGCTTAAGTCAGGGATTAGGAAACACCATATATTTT. Filled out from reference TRBV5-5 and TRBJ1-3, the complete variable domain reads DAGVTQSPTHLIKTRGQQVTLRCSPISGHKSVSWYQQVLGQGPQFIFQYYEKEERGRGNFPDRFSARQFPNYSSELNVNALLLGDSALYLCASSLSQGLGNTIYFGEGSWLTVV.

This chain uses TRBV2 with TRBJ1-1; 8 bases line up with TRBD1. J gave up 4 bases and V 4 bases, and 2 bases lay outside the gene matches. The germline V gene has CDR1 SNHLY and CDR2 FYNNEI. The CDR3 is made up of 13 amino acids. The CDR3 reads CASSADRGTEAFF. The CDR3 DNA reads as TGTGCCAGCAGTGCAGACAGGGGCACTGAAGCTTTCTTT.

V is TRBV19 and J is TRBJ1-4, with D possibly TRBD1 on 5 matching bases. The CDR3 is 13 residues long. Trimming cost V 5 bases and J 7 bases, with 11 bases left between them. Germline-derived CDR1 and CDR2 are LNHDA and SQIVND (reference sequence). The CDR3 loop is CASSEQVTEKLFF. Written as DNA, the CDR3 is TGTGCCAGTAGTGAACAGGTGACTGAAAAACTGTTTTTT.

This chain links TRBV5-6 with TRBJ1-1; 10 nucleotides match TRBD1. CDR1 is SGHDT and CDR2 is YYEEEE in the germline V gene. Germline trimming cut 2 bases from V and 11 bases from J; bases unmatched to any gene: 3. The CDR3 loop spans 12 amino acids. CDR3 sequence: CASSFGTGEAFF. CDR3 sequence (DNA): TGTGCCAGCAGCTTCGGGACAGGGGAGGCTTTCTTT. The entire variable domain, with the rest obtained from reference TRBV5-6 and TRBJ1-1, is as follows: DAGVTQSPTHLIKTRGQQVTLRCSPKSGHDTVSWYQQALGQGPQFIFQYYEEEERQRGNFPDRFSGHQFPNYSSELNVNALLLGDSALYLCASSFGTGEAFFGQGTRLTVV.

V usage is TRBV6-5 and J usage is TRBJ1-2; 7 bases align to TRBD1. The trim removed 2 bases at V and 4 bases at J, leaving 10 bases unmatched. The V gene's germline CDR1 is MNHEY and CDR2 SVGAGI. The CDR3 runs to 16 residues. This CDR3 is CASSYRGQEGSYGYTF. The CDR3 DNA is TGTGCCAGCAGTTACCGCGGACAGGAGGGATCCTATGGCTACACCTTC.

The rearrangement links TRBV28 to TRBJ1-1; D remains unclear. Germline loops: CDR1 MDHEN, CDR2 SYDVKM. This CDR3 has 12 amino acids. The CDR3 DNA reads TGTGTCTGCACGAACTTGAACACTGAAGCTTTCTTT. This gives the protein CVCTNLNTEAFF.

The chain joins TRBV9 to TRBJ2-5; 8 bases are a match to TRBD2. This CDR3 has 15 residues. CDR1 and CDR2 from the germline V gene are SGDLS and YYNGEE. Germline trimming cut 0 bases from V and 4 bases from J; bases unmatched to any gene: 5. CDR3 nucleotides: TGTGCCAGCAGCGTAGGCCCGGGAGGGGCAGAGACCCAGTACTTC. Its protein is CASSVGPGGAETQYF.

Only a few counts were recorded for this clone. The genes are TRBV6-4 and TRBJ2-7; D gene ambiguous. The CDR3 length is 13 residues. Germline V lookup: CDR1 MRHNA, CDR2 SNTAGT. Trimming removed 3 bases at V and 3 bases at J, with 9 bases between. CDR3 nucleotide sequence: TGTGCCAGCAGTGAAGTCCCCTACTACGAGCAGTACGTC. This gives the protein CASSEVPYYEQYV.

The chain couples TRBV19 to TRBJ2-7, with TRBD1 as a possible D gene (6 bases). This CDR3 has 17 residues. V gave up 5 bases and J gave up 0 bases, with 20 bases separating them. CDR1 and CDR2 from the germline V gene are LNHDA and SQIVND (reference sequence). CDR3 sequence reads: CASSRGRHRVSSYEQYV. In DNA form, the CDR3 reads TGTGCCAGTAGTCGGGGTCGTCACAGGGTTAGCTCCTACGAGCAGTACGTC.

The gene calls are TRBV6-5 and TRBJ2-7, with D perhaps TRBD1 or TRBD2 (6 bases each). This CDR3 region has 14 residues. The germline CDR1 and CDR2 sequences are MNHEY and SVGAGI. Trimming stripped 6 bases from V and 5 bases from J, with 17 bases between. CDR3 nucleotides: TGTGCCAGCAGATCGAATAGGGGGAGGAACGAGCAGTACTTC. Translating gives CASRSNRGRNEQYF.